The TCR beta chain under discussion was sequenced for a study of cytomegalovirus exposure and HLA in healthy donors. Overall study results and limits: CMV antigen specificity of three CMV-associated chains was confirmed in vitro. It was about 150 TCR beta chains that were listed as cytomegalovirus-associated. The classifier was said to identify cytomegalovirus status with high specificity and sensitivity.

The PCR used 60 Vbeta and 13 Jbeta primers. Some clones are missing from TCRdb's copy, which holds only in-frame ones; the method was immunoSEQ multiplex PCR. Its listing shows about 48,000 clones. A note on this clone: Its antigen is unknown.

The receptor was derived from a woman in her forties in good health and CMV-seronegative. Sequencing was carried out using PBMCs.

The CDR3 nucleotides are TGTGCCAGCAGCTTATACGGGAGGGGGTCCCTTCAGCCCCAGCATTTT. Protein: CASSLYGRGSLQPQHF. The chain employs TRBV7-8 and TRBJ1-5, with TRBD1 as a possible D gene (6 bases). Germline CDR1 is SGHVS and CDR2 is FQNEAQ. Trimming cost V 2 bases and J 6 bases, with 17 bases left between them. This CDR3 has 16 residues.